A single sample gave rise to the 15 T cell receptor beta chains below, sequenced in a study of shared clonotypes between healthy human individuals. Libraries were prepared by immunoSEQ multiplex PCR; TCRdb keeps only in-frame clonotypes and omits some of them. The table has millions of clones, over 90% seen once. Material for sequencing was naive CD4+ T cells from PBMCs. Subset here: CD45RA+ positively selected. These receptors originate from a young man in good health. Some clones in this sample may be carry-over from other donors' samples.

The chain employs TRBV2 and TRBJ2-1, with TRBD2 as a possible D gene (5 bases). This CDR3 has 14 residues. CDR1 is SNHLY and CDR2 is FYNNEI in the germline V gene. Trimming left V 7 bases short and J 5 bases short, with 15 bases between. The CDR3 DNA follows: TGTGCCAGCATTCGGACTCGATACGACAATGAGCAGTTCTTC. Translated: CASIRTRYDNEQFF.

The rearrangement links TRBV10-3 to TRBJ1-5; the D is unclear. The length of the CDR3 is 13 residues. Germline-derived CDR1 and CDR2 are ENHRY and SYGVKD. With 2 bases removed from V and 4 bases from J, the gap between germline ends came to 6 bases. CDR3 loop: CAISEVGNQPQHF. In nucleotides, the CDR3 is TGTGCCATCAGTGAGGTGGGGAATCAGCCCCAGCATTTT.

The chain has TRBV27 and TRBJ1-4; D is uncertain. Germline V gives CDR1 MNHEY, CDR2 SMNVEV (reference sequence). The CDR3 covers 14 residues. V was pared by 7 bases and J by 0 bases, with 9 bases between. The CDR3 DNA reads TGTGCCAGCAAGCCGGGTGCAACTAATGAAAAACTGTTTTTT. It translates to CASKPGATNEKLFF.

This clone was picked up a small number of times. The CDR3: CASSQSADGDYEQYF. CDR3 in DNA: TGCGCCAGCAGCCAATCGGCAGACGGCGACTACGAGCAGTACTTC. The J gene is TRBJ2-7, the V gene TRBV4-3; D not resolved. Germline V gene data show CDR1 as LGHNA and CDR2 as YSLEER. Trimming shortened V by 2 bases and J by 3 bases, and 14 bases separated the two germline ends. CDR3 length: 15 residues.

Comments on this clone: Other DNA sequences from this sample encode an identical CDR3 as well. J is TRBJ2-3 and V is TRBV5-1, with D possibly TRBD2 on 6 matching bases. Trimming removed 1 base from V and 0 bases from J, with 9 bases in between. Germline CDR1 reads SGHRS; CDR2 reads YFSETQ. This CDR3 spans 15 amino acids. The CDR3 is CASSLPSGSTDTQYF. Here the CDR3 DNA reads TGCGCCAGCAGCTTGCCGAGCGGGAGCACAGATACGCAGTATTTT.

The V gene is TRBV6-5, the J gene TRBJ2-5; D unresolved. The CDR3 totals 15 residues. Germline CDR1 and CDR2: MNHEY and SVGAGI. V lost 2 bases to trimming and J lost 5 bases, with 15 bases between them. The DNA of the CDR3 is TGTGCCAGCAGTTACCCCTTCCTCGAGTGGGAGACCCAGTACTTC. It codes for CASSYPFLEWETQYF.

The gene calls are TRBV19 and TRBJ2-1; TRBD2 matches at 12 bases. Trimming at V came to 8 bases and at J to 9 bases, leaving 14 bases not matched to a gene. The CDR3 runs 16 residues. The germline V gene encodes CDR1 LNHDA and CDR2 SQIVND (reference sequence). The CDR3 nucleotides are TGTGCCAGTGAAAGACTAGCGGGAGACGTAATCACTGAGCAGTTCTTC. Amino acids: CASERLAGDVITEQFF.

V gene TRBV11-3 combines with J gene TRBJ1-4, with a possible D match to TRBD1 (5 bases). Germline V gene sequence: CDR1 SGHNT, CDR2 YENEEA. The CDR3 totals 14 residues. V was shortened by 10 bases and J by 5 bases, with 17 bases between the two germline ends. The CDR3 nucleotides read TGTGCCAACCTACTACCGGGACTAAATGAAAAACTGTTTTTT. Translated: CANLLPGLNEKLFF.

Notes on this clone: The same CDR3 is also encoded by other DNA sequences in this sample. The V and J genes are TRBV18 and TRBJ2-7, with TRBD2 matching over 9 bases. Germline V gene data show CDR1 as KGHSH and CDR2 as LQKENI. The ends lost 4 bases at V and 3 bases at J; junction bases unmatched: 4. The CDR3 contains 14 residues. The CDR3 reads CASSLTSGGYEQYF. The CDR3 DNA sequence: TGTGCCAGCTCACTGACTAGCGGAGGCTACGAGCAGTACTTC.

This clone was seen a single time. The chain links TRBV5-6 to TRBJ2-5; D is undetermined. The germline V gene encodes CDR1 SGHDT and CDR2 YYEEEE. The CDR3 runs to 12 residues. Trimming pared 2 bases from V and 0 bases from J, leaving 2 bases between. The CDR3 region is CASSLDQETQYF. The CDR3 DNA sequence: TGTGCCAGCAGCTTAGACCAAGAGACCCAGTACTTC. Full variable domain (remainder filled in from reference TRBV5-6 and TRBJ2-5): DAGVTQSPTHLIKTRGQQVTLRCSPKSGHDTVSWYQQALGQGPQFIFQYYEEEERQRGNFPDRFSGHQFPNYSSELNVNALLLGDSALYLCASSLDQETQYFGPGTRLLVL.

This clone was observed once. The CDR3 is CASSLALRGRNQPQHF. DNA of the CDR3: TGTGCCAGCAGCTTAGCGCTCCGGGGACGGAATCAGCCCCAGCATTTT. The V and J genes are TRBV7-9 and TRBJ1-5; D is perhaps TRBD1 (5 bases). This CDR3 spans 16 amino acids. V was trimmed by 0 bases and J by 4 bases, leaving 13 bases between them. Per the germline V gene, CDR1 is SEHNR and CDR2 is FQNEAQ (reference sequence).

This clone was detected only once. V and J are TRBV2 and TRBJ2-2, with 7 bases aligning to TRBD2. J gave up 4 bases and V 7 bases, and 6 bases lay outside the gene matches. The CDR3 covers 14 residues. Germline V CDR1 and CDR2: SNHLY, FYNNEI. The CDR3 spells CASNSGRGTGELFF. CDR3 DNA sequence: TGTGCCAGCAATTCAGGGAGGGGCACCGGGGAGCTGTTTTTT.

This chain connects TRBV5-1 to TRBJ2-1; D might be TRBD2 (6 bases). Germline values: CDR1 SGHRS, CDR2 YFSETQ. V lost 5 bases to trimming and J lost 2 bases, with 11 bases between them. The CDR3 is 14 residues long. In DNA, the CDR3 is TGCGCCAGCAGATATGGAGGGACCTACAATGAGCAGTTCTTC. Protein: CASRYGGTYNEQFF.

CDR3 loop: CASSSGAGADGYTF. The CDR3 nucleotides read TGTGCCAGCAGCTCGGGGGCAGGGGCGGATGGCTACACCTTC. V and J are TRBV5-4 and TRBJ1-2, with D perhaps TRBD1 (6 bases). This CDR3 contains 14 residues. Trimming cost V 3 bases and J 6 bases, with 15 bases left between them. Germline CDR1 and CDR2: SGHNT and YYREEE (reference sequence).

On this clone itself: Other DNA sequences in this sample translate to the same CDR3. The CDR3 sequence: CASSYSDTSYEQYF. The CDR3 coding sequence is TGTGCCAGCAGTTACTCGGACACAAGCTACGAGCAGTACTTC. The chain has TRBV6-5 and TRBJ2-7; possible D gene TRBD1, 5 bases. Trimming cost V 0 bases and J 3 bases, with 9 bases left between them. The CDR3 spans 14 residues. CDR1 and CDR2 from the germline V gene are MNHEY and SVGAGI.